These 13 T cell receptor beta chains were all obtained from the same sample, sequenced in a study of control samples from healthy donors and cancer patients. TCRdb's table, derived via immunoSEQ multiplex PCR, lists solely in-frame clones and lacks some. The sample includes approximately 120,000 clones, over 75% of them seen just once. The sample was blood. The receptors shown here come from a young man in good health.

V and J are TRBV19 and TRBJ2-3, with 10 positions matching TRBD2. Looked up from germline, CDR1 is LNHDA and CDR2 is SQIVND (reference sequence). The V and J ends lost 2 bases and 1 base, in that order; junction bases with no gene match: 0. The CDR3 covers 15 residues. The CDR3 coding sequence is TGTGCCAGTAGTATACTAGCGGGAGGCACAGATACGCAGTATTTT. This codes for CASSILAGGTDTQYF.

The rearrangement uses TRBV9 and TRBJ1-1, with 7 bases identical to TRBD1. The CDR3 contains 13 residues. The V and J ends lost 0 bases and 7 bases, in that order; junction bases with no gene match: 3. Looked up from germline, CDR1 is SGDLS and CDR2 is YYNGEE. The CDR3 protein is CASSVVQGIEAFF. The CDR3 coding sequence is TGTGCCAGCAGCGTAGTACAGGGGATTGAAGCTTTCTTT.

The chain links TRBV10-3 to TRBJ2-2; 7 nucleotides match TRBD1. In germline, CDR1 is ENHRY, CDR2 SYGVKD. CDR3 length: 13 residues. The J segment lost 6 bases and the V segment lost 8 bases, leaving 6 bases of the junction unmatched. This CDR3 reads CAIQGQKSGELFF. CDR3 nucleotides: TGTGCCATCCAGGGACAGAAGTCCGGGGAGCTGTTTTTT.

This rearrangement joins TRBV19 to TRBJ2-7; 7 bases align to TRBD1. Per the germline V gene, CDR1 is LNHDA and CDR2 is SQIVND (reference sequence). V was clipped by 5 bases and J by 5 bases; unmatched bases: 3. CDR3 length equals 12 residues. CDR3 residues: CASSQQGNEQYF. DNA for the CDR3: TGTGCCAGTAGTCAACAGGGGAACGAGCAGTACTTC. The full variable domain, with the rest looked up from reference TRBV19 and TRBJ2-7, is DGGITQSPKYLFRKEGQNVTLSCEQNLNHDAMYWYRQDPGQGLRLIYYSQIVNDFQKGDIAEGYSVSREKKESFPLTVTSAQKNPTAFYLCASSQQGNEQYFGPGTRLTVT.

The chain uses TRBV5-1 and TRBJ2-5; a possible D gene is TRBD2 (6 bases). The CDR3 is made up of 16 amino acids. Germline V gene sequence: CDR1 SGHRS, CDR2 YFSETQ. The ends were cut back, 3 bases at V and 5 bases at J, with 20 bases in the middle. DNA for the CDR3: TGCGCCAGCAGCTGGAGGGAGGACAAGGGAGAGGAGACCCAGTACTTC. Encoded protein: CASSWREDKGEETQYF. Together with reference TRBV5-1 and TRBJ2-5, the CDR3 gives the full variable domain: KAGVTQTPRYLIKTRGQQVTLSCSPISGHRSVSWYQQTPGQGLQFLFEYFSETQRNKGNFPGRFSGRQFSNSRSEMNVSTLELGDSALYLCASSWREDKGEETQYFGPGTRLLVL.

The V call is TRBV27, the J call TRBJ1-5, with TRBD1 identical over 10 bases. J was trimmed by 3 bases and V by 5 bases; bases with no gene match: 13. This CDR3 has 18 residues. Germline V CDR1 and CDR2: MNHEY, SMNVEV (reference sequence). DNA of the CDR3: TGTGCCAGCAGTGCAGACAGGGGGCGCGGCCCCCTCAATCAGCCCCAGCATTTT. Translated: CASSADRGRGPLNQPQHF.

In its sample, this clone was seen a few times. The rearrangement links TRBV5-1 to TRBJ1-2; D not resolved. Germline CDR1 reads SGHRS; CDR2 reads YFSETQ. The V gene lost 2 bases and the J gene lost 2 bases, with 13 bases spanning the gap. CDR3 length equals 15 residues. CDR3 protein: CASSLEGRGNYGYTF. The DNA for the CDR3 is TGCGCCAGCAGCTTAGAGGGCAGAGGAAACTATGGCTACACCTTC. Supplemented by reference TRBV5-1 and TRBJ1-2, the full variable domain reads KAGVTQTPRYLIKTRGQQVTLSCSPISGHRSVSWYQQTPGQGLQFLFEYFSETQRNKGNFPGRFSGRQFSNSRSEMNVSTLELGDSALYLCASSLEGRGNYGYTFGSGTRLTVV.

The CDR3, as DNA: TGTGCCAGCAGCGCCGTGCCCTGGAACACTGAAGCTTTCTTT. As protein: CASSAVPWNTEAFF. The chain couples TRBV9 to TRBJ1-1; D is ambiguous. Germline CDR1 reads SGDLS; CDR2 reads YYNGEE. This CDR3 has 14 residues. V lost 3 bases to trimming and J lost 1 base, with 10 bases between them.

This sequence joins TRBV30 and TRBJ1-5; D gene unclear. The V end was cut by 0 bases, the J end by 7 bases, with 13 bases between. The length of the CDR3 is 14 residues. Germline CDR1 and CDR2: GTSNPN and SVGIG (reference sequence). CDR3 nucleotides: TGTGCCTGGAGTGTACCCGGTAACCGACAGCCCCAGCATTTT. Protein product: CAWSVPGNRQPQHF.

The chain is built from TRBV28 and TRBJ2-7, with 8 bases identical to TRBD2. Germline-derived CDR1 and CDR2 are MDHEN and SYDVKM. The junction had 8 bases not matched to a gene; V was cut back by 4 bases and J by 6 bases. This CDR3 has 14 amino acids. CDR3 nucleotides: TGTGCCAGCAGTTCCGGGACTAGATCCGGCGAGCAGTACTTC. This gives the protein CASSSGTRSGEQYF.

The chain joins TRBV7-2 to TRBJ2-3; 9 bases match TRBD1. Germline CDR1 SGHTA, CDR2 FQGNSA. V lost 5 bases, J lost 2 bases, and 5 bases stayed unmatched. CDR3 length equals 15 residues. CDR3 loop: CASSPRTGATDTQYF. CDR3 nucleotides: TGTGCCAGCAGCCCGAGGACAGGGGCCACAGATACGCAGTATTTT.

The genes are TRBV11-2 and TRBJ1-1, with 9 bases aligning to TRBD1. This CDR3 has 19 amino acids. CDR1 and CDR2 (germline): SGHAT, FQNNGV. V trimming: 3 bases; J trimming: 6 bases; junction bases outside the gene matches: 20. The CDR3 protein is CASSFLPGQGGKNFAEAFF. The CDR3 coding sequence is TGTGCCAGCAGCTTCCTCCCGGGACAGGGAGGAAAAAATTTTGCTGAAGCTTTCTTT.

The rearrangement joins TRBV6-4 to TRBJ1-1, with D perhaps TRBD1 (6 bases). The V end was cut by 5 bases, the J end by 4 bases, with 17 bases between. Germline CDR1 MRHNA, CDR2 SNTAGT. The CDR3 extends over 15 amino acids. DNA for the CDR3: TGTGCCAGCAGTCACCGGGGGGGCCGGGGCACTGAAGCTTTCTTT. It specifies CASSHRGGRGTEAFF.